The next 5 T cell receptor beta chains were all read from a single sample in a study of blood T cell repertoires in COVID-19. The data were produced by immunoSEQ multiplex PCR, yet TCRdb's version contains in-frame clones alone and is incomplete. The sample shows just over 300,000 clones, about 89% of them seen only once. Sequencing was carried out using PBMCs or T cells enriched from blood (not recorded which). These receptors were collected from a woman in her forties who had recovered from COVID-19.

The gene calls are TRBV5-1 and TRBJ2-5; no firm D call. Germline V lookup: CDR1 SGHRS, CDR2 YFSETQ. The ends were cut back, 5 bases at V and 6 bases at J, with 11 bases in the middle. CDR3 length: 12 residues. The CDR3 sequence is CASREEFQTQYF. The CDR3 DNA reads as TGCGCCAGCAGAGAGGAATTCCAGACCCAGTACTTC.

The rearrangement joins TRBV28 to TRBJ2-2; 9 bases align to TRBD2. Germline V gene data show CDR1 as MDHEN and CDR2 as SYDVKM. The V and J ends lost 2 bases and 4 bases, in that order; junction bases with no gene match: 8. The CDR3 has 17 residues. The chain's CDR3 is CASSLRWTSEVTGELFF. The CDR3 coding sequence is TGTGCCAGCAGTTTAAGGTGGACTAGCGAGGTCACCGGGGAGCTGTTTTTT. The whole variable domain, filled in from reference TRBV28 and TRBJ2-2, reads DVKVTQSSRYLVKRTGEKVFLECVQDMDHENMFWYRQDPGLGLRLIYFSYDVKMKEKGDIPEGYSVSREKKERFSLILESASTNQTSMYLCASSLRWTSEVTGELFFGEGSRLTVL.

The chain links TRBV27 to TRBJ1-2; 8 bases match TRBD1. The CDR3 is 15 amino acids. Losses at the gene ends were 9 bases for V and 4 bases for J; bases not matched to a gene: 13. CDR1 is MNHEY, CDR2 SMNVEV, per germline (reference sequence). CDR3 nucleotide sequence: TGTGCCAGTGGTACAACCGGGGACAGGCGCTATGGCTACACCTTC. It translates to CASGTTGDRRYGYTF.

The chain links TRBV29-1 to TRBJ2-7; 8 nucleotides align to TRBD2. The CDR3 has 14 amino acids. V gave up 4 bases and J gave up 5 bases; unmatched junction bases: 10. Germline loops: CDR1 SQVTM, CDR2 ANQGSEA. The chain's CDR3 is CSVGILGSGNEQYF. The DNA of the CDR3 is TGCAGCGTTGGGATCTTGGGTAGCGGGAACGAGCAGTACTTC.

This chain uses TRBV29-1 with TRBJ2-2; D gene unclear. V lost 5 bases and J 1 base, leaving 5 bases between the germline ends. The germline V gene has CDR1 SQVTM and CDR2 ANQGSEA. This CDR3 comprises 12 residues. The CDR3 DNA is TGCAGCGTTACGGGGAACACCGGGGAGCTGTTTTTT. It is translated as CSVTGNTGELFF.